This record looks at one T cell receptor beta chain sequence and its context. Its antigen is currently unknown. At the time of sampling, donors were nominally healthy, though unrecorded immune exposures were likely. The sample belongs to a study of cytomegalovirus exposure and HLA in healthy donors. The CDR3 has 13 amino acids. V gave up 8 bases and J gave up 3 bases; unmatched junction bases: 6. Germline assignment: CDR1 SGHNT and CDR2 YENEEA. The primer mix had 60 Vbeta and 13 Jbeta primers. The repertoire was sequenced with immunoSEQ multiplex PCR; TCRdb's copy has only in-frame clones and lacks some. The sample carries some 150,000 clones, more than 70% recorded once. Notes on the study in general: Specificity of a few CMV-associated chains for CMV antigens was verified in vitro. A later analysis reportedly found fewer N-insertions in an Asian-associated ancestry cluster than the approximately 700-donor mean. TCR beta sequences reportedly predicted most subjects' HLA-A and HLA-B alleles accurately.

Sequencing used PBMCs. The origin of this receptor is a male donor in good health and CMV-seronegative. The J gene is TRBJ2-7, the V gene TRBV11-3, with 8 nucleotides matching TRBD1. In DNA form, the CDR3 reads TGTGCCAGCCAATACAGGGGGGACTACGAGCAGTACTTC. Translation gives CASQYRGDYEQYF.